The present TCR beta chain was sequenced within a study of blood T cell repertoires in COVID-19. As handled by the study authors: Estimates of nucleated cell counts were drawn from the amplification of reference gene primers. Assay used: immunoSEQ multiplex PCR; TCRdb lists only in-frame clones, some missing. V and J calls plus clone size are reproduced from that table; the DNA served to infer D and trimming. The data show approximately 300,000 clones, 80% to 90% seen once. With 6 bases removed from V and 2 bases from J, the gap between germline ends came to 8 bases. The CDR3 is 12 amino acids. Germline values: CDR1 LGHNT, CDR2 FRNRAP.

This TCR was recovered from a woman between 18 and 30 years old who had recovered from COVID-19. The sample consisted of PBMCs or T cells enriched from blood (not recorded which). The V gene is TRBV12-5, the J gene TRBJ2-7; D ambiguous. The CDR3 sequence: CASGPNTYEQYF. CDR3 nucleotides: TGTGCTAGTGGACCCAACACCTACGAGCAGTACTTC.